The 32 T cell receptor beta chains below all came from one sample that was sequenced in a study of blood T cell repertoires in COVID-19. Measured with immunoSEQ multiplex PCR; TCRdb has only the in-frame clones, and not every one. This table holds about 330,000 clones, 85% to 90% found once. Sequenced material: peripheral blood. These receptors were taken from a woman aged 45 to 65 with active or convalescent COVID-19.

V is TRBV5-1 and J is TRBJ2-5; D possibly corresponds to TRBD1 (6 bases). The CDR3 contains 15 residues. V lost 0 bases to trimming and J lost 6 bases, with 15 bases between them. Germline-derived CDR1 and CDR2 are SGHRS and YFSETQ. The DNA for the CDR3 is TGCGCCAGCAGCTTGGTGTCAGGCCAGGGGAAGACCCAGTACTTC. This sequence encodes CASSLVSGQGKTQYF. Full variable domain (rest looked up from reference TRBV5-1 and TRBJ2-5): KAGVTQTPRYLIKTRGQQVTLSCSPISGHRSVSWYQQTPGQGLQFLFEYFSETQRNKGNFPGRFSGRQFSNSRSEMNVSTLELGDSALYLCASSLVSGQGKTQYFGPGTRLLVL.

The table lists this clone with a count of one. Here the CDR3 reads CASKRDSQETQYF. DNA for the CDR3: TGTGCCAGCAAGAGGGACAGCCAAGAGACCCAGTACTTC. V and J are TRBV7-8 and TRBJ2-5; 7 positions agree with TRBD1. This CDR3 comprises 13 residues. The ends lost 7 bases at V and 1 base at J; junction bases unmatched: 3. Germline V gives CDR1 SGHVS, CDR2 FQNEAQ.

The chain employs TRBV12-3 or TRBV12-4 and TRBJ1-2; D may be TRBD1 (6 bases). The V end lost 5 bases, the J end lost 6 bases, and 13 bases lay between the germline ends. This CDR3 spans 13 amino acids. CDR3 DNA sequence: TGTGCCAGCAGTAGTAAGAGACAGGATGGCTACACCTTC. This sequence encodes CASSSKRQDGYTF.

V usage is TRBV3-1 (or the pseudogene TRBV3-2) and J usage is TRBJ1-4, with a possible D match to TRBD1 (6 bases). Germline V gene data show CDR1 as LGHDT and CDR2 as YNNKEL (reference sequence). The length of the CDR3 is 16 residues. V lost 1 base and J lost 2, with 11 bases in between. CDR3 residues: CASSQVVTGTNEKLFF. CDR3 in DNA: TGTGCCAGCAGCCAAGTCGTAACAGGGACTAATGAAAAACTGTTTTTT.

V and J are TRBV3-1 (or the pseudogene TRBV3-2) and TRBJ1-1; a weak D match, TRBD1 (6 bases). This CDR3 spans 14 amino acids. Germline V gives CDR1 LGHDT, CDR2 YNNKEL (reference sequence). V gave up 1 base and J gave up 5 bases, with 11 bases separating them. The CDR3 spells CASSQGERGTEAFF. CDR3 nucleotide sequence: TGTGCCAGCAGCCAAGGGGAGAGGGGGACTGAAGCTTTCTTT.

V and J are TRBV11-3 and TRBJ2-1; 7 nucleotides agree with TRBD1. Losses at the gene ends were 0 bases for V and 4 bases for J; bases not matched to a gene: 12. Germline CDR1 is SGHNT and CDR2 is YENEEA. The length of the CDR3 is 18 residues. The CDR3 loop reads CASSLEDYGTDPYNEQFF. Here the CDR3 DNA reads TGTGCCAGCAGCTTAGAAGATTACGGGACAGACCCTTACAATGAGCAGTTCTTC.

Worth noting for this clone: The sample has other DNA sequences that encode this CDR3 too. The rearrangement uses TRBV20-1 and TRBJ2-5, with TRBD2 matching over 7 bases. V lost 5 bases, J lost 5 bases, and 2 bases stayed unmatched. CDR3 length equals 11 residues. Germline V lookup: CDR1 DFQATT, CDR2 SNEGSKA (reference sequence). The CDR3 spells CSALGGETQYF. The CDR3 DNA sequence: TGCAGTGCTTTGGGGGGGGAGACCCAGTACTTC.

The chain employs TRBV27 and TRBJ2-3; the match to TRBD2 covers 11 bases. Per the germline V gene, CDR1 is MNHEY and CDR2 is SMNVEV (reference sequence). This CDR3 has 19 residues. V lost 3 bases to trimming and J lost 4 bases; unmatched junction nucleotides: 15. CDR3 bases: TGTGCCAGCAGTTTTTATCGGGGACTAGCGGCCCCCGTGTCAGATACGCAGTATTTT. It codes for CASSFYRGLAAPVSDTQYF.

This chain links TRBV12-5 with TRBJ2-7; 7 bases line up with TRBD1. With V trimmed by 7 bases and J by 5 bases, 11 bases remained unmatched. CDR1 and CDR2 (germline): LGHNT, FRNRAP. The CDR3 consists of 14 residues. CDR3 sequence: CASASSGGGNEQYF. As DNA, the CDR3 is TGTGCTAGTGCCTCCTCAGGGGGTGGAAACGAGCAGTACTTC. Looking up the rest from reference TRBV12-5 and TRBJ2-7 gives the full variable domain: DARVTQTPRHKVTEMGQEVTMRCQPILGHNTVFWYRQTMMQGLELLAYFRNRAPLDDSGMPKDRFSAEMPDATLATLKIQPSEPRDSAVYFCASASSGGGNEQYFGPGTRLTVT.

The CDR3 reads CASRPRERTEAFF. Written as DNA, the CDR3 is TGTGCCAGCAGGCCTCGGGAGCGGACTGAAGCTTTCTTT. The genes are TRBV28 and TRBJ1-1; D is uncertain. The CDR3 runs 13 residues. The germline CDR1 and CDR2 sequences are MDHEN and SYDVKM. V lost 6 bases to trimming and J lost 5 bases, with 13 bases between them.

Worth noting for this clone: Within the sample, other DNA sequences also encode this same CDR3. The chain uses TRBV29-1 and TRBJ2-2; D might be TRBD1 (6 bases). The CDR3 runs 13 residues. The germline V gene has CDR1 SQVTM and CDR2 ANQGSEA. Trimming took 4 bases from V and 5 from J, leaving 11 bases between them. Written as DNA, the CDR3 is TGCAGCGTTGGCCCCAGGGGAACCGGGGAGCTGTTTTTT. Protein product: CSVGPRGTGELFF.

This chain uses TRBV28 with TRBJ1-5; a possible D gene is TRBD1 (6 bases). This CDR3 comprises 18 residues. V gave up 1 base and J gave up 5 bases, with 21 bases separating them. Germline-derived CDR1 and CDR2 are MDHEN and SYDVKM. The CDR3 DNA reads as TGTGCCAGCAGTTTATTAGTACAGGGCAGGGGCCGTGATCAGCCCCAGCATTTT. It codes for CASSLLVQGRGRDQPQHF.

This chain uses TRBV6-6 with TRBJ1-4, with D perhaps TRBD1 (5 bases). Germline CDR1 and CDR2: MNHNY and SVGAGI (reference sequence). Trimming stripped 6 bases from V and 1 base from J, with 15 bases between. The CDR3 has 16 amino acids. CDR3 in DNA: TGTGCCAGCAGCCTCGCGGGGGGTGGAACTAATGAAAAACTGTTTTTT. This sequence encodes CASSLAGGGTNEKLFF.

There are a few counts of this clone. CDR3 protein: CASSRLAGAETQYF. In DNA, the CDR3 is TGTGCCAGCAGTAGACTAGCGGGAGCAGAGACCCAGTACTTC. V usage is TRBV3-1 (or the pseudogene TRBV3-2) and J usage is TRBJ2-5; 12 bases agree with TRBD2. The CDR3 runs to 14 residues. Germline trimming cut 6 bases from V and 4 bases from J; bases unmatched to any gene: 3. Germline V gives CDR1 LGHDT, CDR2 YNNKEL (reference sequence).

The chain couples TRBV11-1 to TRBJ2-7; 7 nucleotides match TRBD2. Trimming cost V 5 bases and J 3 bases; bases outside gene matches: 4. The CDR3 spans 13 residues. Per the germline V gene, CDR1 is SGHAT and CDR2 is FQDESV (reference sequence). The CDR3 here is CASSASGIYEQYF. The CDR3 nucleotides read TGTGCCAGCAGCGCGAGCGGGATCTACGAGCAGTACTTC.

This chain joins TRBV15 and TRBJ2-3; D is ambiguous. V lost 0 bases to trimming and J lost 2 bases, with 12 bases between them. The germline V gene encodes CDR1 LNHNV and CDR2 YYDKDF (reference sequence). The CDR3 loop spans 16 amino acids. The CDR3 protein is CATSREASRNTDTQYF. The CDR3 DNA sequence: TGTGCCACCAGCAGAGAGGCTAGTCGAAACACAGATACGCAGTATTTT.

This chain links TRBV13 with TRBJ2-5, with 8 bases lining up with TRBD2. Trimming at V came to 5 bases and at J to 2 bases, leaving 4 bases not matched to a gene. There are 14 residues in the CDR3. The germline CDR1 and CDR2 sequences are PRHDT and FYEKMQ (reference sequence). CDR3 region: CASSPIAGQETQYF. The CDR3 DNA is TGTGCCAGCAGCCCAATAGCGGGGCAAGAGACCCAGTACTTC.

The chain is built from TRBV11-2 and TRBJ2-5, with 7 bases that match TRBD1. Looked up from germline, CDR1 is SGHAT and CDR2 is FQNNGV. The CDR3 is 16 residues long. V shed 5 bases, J shed 5 bases, and the junction held 14 bases outside the gene matches. For the CDR3, the DNA is TGTGCCAGCAGCCATCCCCCGGGACAGTCAACGGAGACCCAGTACTTC. Translating it yields CASSHPPGQSTETQYF. Full variable domain (outside the CDR3, taken from reference TRBV11-2 and TRBJ2-5): EAGVAQSPRYKIIEKRQSVAFWCNPISGHATLYWYQQILGQGPKLLIQFQNNGVVDDSQLPKDRFSAERLKGVDSTLKIQPAKLEDSAVYLCASSHPPGQSTETQYFGPGTRLLVL.

The rearrangement uses TRBV5-1 and TRBJ1-4, with 7 bases lining up with TRBD1. The CDR3 covers 14 residues. Trimming at V came to 2 bases and at J to 6 bases, leaving 4 bases not matched to a gene. CDR1 and CDR2 (germline): SGHRS, YFSETQ. CDR3 bases: TGCGCCAGCAGCTTCAGTCAGGGGGATGAAAAACTGTTTTTT. Its protein product is CASSFSQGDEKLFF.

This CDR3 is CASSLGSGGASEQFF. In DNA form, the CDR3 reads TGTGCCAGCAGTTTGGGAAGCGGGGGGGCCAGTGAGCAGTTCTTC. This chain connects TRBV27 to TRBJ2-1; 10 bases are a match to TRBD2. Germline trimming cut 3 bases from V and 9 bases from J; bases unmatched to any gene: 8. CDR1 is MNHEY, CDR2 SMNVEV, per germline (reference sequence). The length of the CDR3 is 15 residues.

This clone is a singleton in its sample. This rearrangement joins TRBV2 to TRBJ1-5; D possibly corresponds to TRBD1 (6 bases). Germline assignment: CDR1 SNHLY and CDR2 FYNNEI. Deletions cut 6 bases from V and 5 bases from J, with 14 bases between. This CDR3 is 14 amino acids long. The CDR3 DNA follows: TGTGCCAGCAGAGAGGGACACGGACATCAGCCCCAGCATTTT. This codes for CASREGHGHQPQHF.

J is TRBJ2-7 and V is TRBV14; TRBD1 matches at 11 bases. Germline V gene lookup returns CDR1 SGHDN and CDR2 FVKESK. With 4 bases clipped from V and 4 bases from J, the junction kept 6 bases outside the gene matches. The CDR3 contains 15 residues. CDR3 residues: CASSRRTGGRYEQYF. The CDR3 DNA reads as TGTGCCAGCAGCCGGCGGACAGGGGGCAGATACGAGCAGTACTTC.

The chain links TRBV6-6 to TRBJ1-1, with unresolved D. From germline, CDR1 is MNHNY and CDR2 SVGAGI (reference sequence). V was pared by 7 bases and J by 5 bases, with 17 bases between. CDR3 length: 14 amino acids. The CDR3 region has the DNA TGTGCCAGCACCCGAAAGGAGGGTGGAACTGAAGCTTTCTTT. This translates into CASTRKEGGTEAFF.

The V and J genes are TRBV19 and TRBJ1-1; D is ambiguous. Looked up from germline, CDR1 is LNHDA and CDR2 is SQIVND (reference sequence). Trimming took 6 bases from V and 1 from J, leaving 12 bases between them. CDR3 length: 14 residues. The CDR3 nucleotides read TGTGCCAGTAGCCCGGGAGGGAGGAACACTGAAGCTTTCTTT. It encodes CASSPGGRNTEAFF.

This sequence joins TRBV20-1 and TRBJ1-2; D is unclear. V gave up 3 bases and J gave up 4 bases, with 12 bases separating them. The CDR3 length is 13 residues. Germline CDR1 is DFQATT and CDR2 is SNEGSKA (reference sequence). The CDR3 nucleotides read TGCAGTGCTAGTAGACCGGAGGGCTATGGCTACACCTTC. It is translated as CSASRPEGYGYTF.

The V call is TRBV5-1, the J call TRBJ2-3, with D tentatively TRBD2 (6 bases). The CDR3 runs 13 residues. Germline-derived CDR1 and CDR2 are SGHRS and YFSETQ. With 3 bases removed from V and 2 bases from J, the gap between germline ends came to 7 bases. Here the CDR3 DNA reads TGCGCCAGCAGCTCGGACTACACAGATACGCAGTATTTT. As protein: CASSSDYTDTQYF.

This chain uses TRBV6-2 or TRBV6-3 with TRBJ2-2; D remains ambiguous. Trimming stripped 6 bases from V and 1 base from J, with 15 bases between. The CDR3 runs 16 residues. Germline-derived CDR1 and CDR2 are MNHEY and SVGEGT. CDR3: CASSNPTRKNTGELFF. CDR3 DNA: TGTGCCAGCAGCAACCCGACCAGGAAGAACACCGGGGAGCTGTTTTTT.

CDR3 sequence reads: CASSVRTSGSRNTGELFF. CDR3 in DNA: TGTGCCAGCAGCGTTCGGACTAGCGGGAGTAGGAACACCGGGGAGCTGTTTTTT. The chain joins TRBV9 to TRBJ2-2; 13 bases fit TRBD2. Per germline, CDR1 SGDLS and CDR2 YYNGEE. The ends lost 2 bases at V and 1 base at J; junction bases unmatched: 5. This CDR3 contains 18 residues.

The chain recombines TRBV30 with TRBJ1-3; a possible D gene is TRBD1 (5 bases). The CDR3 is made up of 14 amino acids. Germline V CDR1 and CDR2: GTSNPN, SVGIG (reference sequence). V was shortened by 0 bases and J by 7 bases, with 13 bases between the two germline ends. The DNA of the CDR3 is TGTGCCTGGAGTGTACGGGGAGGGACGAACACCATATATTTT. Its translation is CAWSVRGGTNTIYF.

The chain couples TRBV7-2 to TRBJ2-1; D is possibly TRBD2 (5 bases). The CDR3 totals 15 residues. Deletions cut 2 bases from V and 3 bases from J, with 11 bases between. CDR1 is SGHTA, CDR2 FQGNSA, per germline. CDR3 nucleotide sequence: TGTGCCAGCAGCTTAACGGGGTATTACTACAATGAGCAGTTCTTC. This sequence encodes CASSLTGYYYNEQFF. The complete variable domain, with remaining parts taken from reference TRBV7-2 and TRBJ2-1, reads GAGVSQSPSNKVTEKGKDVELRCDPISGHTALYWYRQSLGQGLEFLIYFQGNSAPDKSGLPSDRFSAERTGGSVSTLTIQRTQQEDSAVYLCASSLTGYYYNEQFFGPGTRLTVL.

The chain couples TRBV25-1 to TRBJ1-5; 12 positions match TRBD1. V was clipped by 1 base and J by 7 bases; unmatched bases: 11. Germline CDR1 is MGHDK and CDR2 is SYGVNS. The CDR3 sequence is 18 residues long. The CDR3 loop reads CASSEWRWDRGQRQPQHF. CDR3 DNA: TGTGCCAGCAGTGAATGGAGATGGGACAGGGGGCAGAGACAGCCCCAGCATTTT.

This chain connects TRBV30 to TRBJ1-2; the D is unclear. V was clipped by 3 bases and J by 0 bases, with 11 bases between them. The CDR3 length is 14 residues. Looked up from germline, CDR1 is GTSNPN and CDR2 is SVGIG (reference sequence). The CDR3 nucleotides are TGTGCCTGGAGGCGTTCCCCCTCTAACTATGGCTACACCTTC. Translated, it gives CAWRRSPSNYGYTF.